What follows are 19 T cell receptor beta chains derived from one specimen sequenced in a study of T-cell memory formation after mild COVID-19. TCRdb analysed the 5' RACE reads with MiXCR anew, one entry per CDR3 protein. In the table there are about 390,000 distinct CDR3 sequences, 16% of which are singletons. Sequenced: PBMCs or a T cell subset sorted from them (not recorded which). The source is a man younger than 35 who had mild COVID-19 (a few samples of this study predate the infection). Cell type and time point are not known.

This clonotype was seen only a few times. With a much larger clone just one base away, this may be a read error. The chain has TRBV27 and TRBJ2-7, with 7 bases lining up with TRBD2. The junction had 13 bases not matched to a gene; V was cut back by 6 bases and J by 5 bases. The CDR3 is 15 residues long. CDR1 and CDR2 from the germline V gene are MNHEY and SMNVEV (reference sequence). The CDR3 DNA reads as TGTGCCAGCAGATTAAGACCGGGGGGTTTGGACGAGCAGTACTTC. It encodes CASRLRPGGLDEQYF.

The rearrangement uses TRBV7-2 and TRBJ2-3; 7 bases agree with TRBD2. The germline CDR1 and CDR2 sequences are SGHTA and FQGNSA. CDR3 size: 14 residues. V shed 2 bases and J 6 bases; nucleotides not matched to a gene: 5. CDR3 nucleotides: TGTGCCAGCAGCTTAAGCGCGGGGGAGGATACGCAGTATTTT. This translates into CASSLSAGEDTQYF. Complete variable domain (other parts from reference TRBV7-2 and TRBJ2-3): GAGVSQSPSNKVTEKGKDVELRCDPISGHTALYWYRQSLGQGLEFLIYFQGNSAPDKSGLPSDRFSAERTGGSVSTLTIQRTQQEDSAVYLCASSLSAGEDTQYFGPGTRLTVL.

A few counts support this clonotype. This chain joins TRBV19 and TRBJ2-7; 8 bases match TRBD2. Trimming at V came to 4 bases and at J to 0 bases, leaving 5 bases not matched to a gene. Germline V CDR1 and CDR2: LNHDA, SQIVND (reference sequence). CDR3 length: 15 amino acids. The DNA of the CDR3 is TGTGCCAGTAGTACCCGGGGGGGCCTCTCCTACGAGCAGTACTTC. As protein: CASSTRGGLSYEQYF.

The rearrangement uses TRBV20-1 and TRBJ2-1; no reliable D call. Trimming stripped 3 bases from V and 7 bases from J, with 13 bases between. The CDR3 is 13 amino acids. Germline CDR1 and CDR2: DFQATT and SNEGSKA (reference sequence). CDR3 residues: CSARVWGWNEQFF. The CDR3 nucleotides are TGCAGTGCTAGGGTGTGGGGTTGGAATGAGCAGTTCTTC.

The CDR3 reads CASSPPKMARNTEAFF. The DNA for the CDR3 is TGTGCCAGCAGCCCCCCCAAAATGGCGAGGAACACTGAAGCTTTCTTT. The rearrangement links TRBV7-9 to TRBJ1-1; no definite D call. CDR3 length equals 16 residues. Germline V gene lookup returns CDR1 SEHNR and CDR2 FQNEAQ (reference sequence). V lost 5 bases and J 1 base, leaving 17 bases between the germline ends.

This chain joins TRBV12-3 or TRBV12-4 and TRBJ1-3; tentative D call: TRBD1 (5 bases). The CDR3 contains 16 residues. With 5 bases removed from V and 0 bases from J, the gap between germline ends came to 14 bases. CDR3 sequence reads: CASSLPGGVSGNTIYF. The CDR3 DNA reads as TGTGCCAGCAGTCTCCCCGGGGGGGTCTCTGGAAACACCATATATTTT.

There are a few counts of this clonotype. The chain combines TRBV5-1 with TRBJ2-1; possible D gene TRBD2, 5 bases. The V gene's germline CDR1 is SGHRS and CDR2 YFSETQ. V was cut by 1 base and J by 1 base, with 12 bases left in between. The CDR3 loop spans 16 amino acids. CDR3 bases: TGCGCCAGCAGCTTGCCCTTTCCGGGGTCCTACAATGAGCAGTTCTTC. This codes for CASSLPFPGSYNEQFF.

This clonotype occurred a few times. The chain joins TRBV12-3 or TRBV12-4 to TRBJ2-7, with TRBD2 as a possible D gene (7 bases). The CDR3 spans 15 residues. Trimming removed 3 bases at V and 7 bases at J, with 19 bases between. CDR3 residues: CASSFKFGGREEQYF. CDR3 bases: TGTGCCAGCAGTTTCAAATTCGGGGGGCGCGAGGAGCAGTACTTC.

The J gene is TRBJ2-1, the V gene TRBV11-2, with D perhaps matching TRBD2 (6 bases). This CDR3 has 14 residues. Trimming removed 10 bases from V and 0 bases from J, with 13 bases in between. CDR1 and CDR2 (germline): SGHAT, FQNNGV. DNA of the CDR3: TGTGCCATTGACCGGGGGACCTCCTACAATGAGCAGTTCTTC. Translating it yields CAIDRGTSYNEQFF.

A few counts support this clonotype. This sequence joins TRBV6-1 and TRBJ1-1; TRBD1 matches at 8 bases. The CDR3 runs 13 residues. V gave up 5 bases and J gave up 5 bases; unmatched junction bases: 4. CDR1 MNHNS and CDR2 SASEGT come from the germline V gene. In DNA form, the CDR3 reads TGTGCCAGCAGTAGACAGGGGTGGACTGAAGCTTTCTTT. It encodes CASSRQGWTEAFF.

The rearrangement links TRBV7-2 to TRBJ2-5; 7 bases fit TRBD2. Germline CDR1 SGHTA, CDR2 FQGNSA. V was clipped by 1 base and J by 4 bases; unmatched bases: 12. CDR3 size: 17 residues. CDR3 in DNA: TGTGCCAGCAGCTTAGATCCCCCGACTAGCAGACGAGAGACCCAGTACTTC. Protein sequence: CASSLDPPTSRRETQYF.

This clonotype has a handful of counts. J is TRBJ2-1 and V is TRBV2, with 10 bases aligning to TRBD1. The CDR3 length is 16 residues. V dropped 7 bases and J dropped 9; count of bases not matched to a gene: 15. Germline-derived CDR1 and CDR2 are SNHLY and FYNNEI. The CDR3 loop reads CASTSGGDRGSIEQFF. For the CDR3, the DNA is TGTGCCAGCACTAGTGGTGGGGACAGGGGAAGCATTGAGCAGTTCTTC.

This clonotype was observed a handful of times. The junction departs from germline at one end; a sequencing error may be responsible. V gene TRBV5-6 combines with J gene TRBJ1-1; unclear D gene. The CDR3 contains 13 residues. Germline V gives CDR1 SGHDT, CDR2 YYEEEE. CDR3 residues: CASSFRLNTEALF. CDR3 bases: TGTGCCAGCAGCTTCCGCCTGAACACTGAAGCTCTCTTT.

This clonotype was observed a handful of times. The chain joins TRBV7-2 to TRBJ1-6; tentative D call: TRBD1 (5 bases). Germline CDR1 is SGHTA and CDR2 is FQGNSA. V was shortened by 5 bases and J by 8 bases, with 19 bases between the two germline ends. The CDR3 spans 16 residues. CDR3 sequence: CASSNHRWLGDSPLHF. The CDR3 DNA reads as TGTGCCAGCAGCAACCACCGGTGGTTAGGGGATTCACCCCTCCACTTT.

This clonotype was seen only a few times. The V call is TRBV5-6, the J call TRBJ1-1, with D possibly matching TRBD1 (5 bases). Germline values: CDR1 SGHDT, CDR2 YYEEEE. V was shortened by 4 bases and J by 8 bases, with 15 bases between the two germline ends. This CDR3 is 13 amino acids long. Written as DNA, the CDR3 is TGTGCCAGCAGCAGCAAACCGGGGCTCGAAGCTTTCTTT. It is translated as CASSSKPGLEAFF.

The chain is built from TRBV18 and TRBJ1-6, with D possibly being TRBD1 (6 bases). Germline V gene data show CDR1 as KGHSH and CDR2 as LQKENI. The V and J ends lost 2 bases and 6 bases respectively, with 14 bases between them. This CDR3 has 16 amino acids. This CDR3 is CASSPSSGDSNSPLHF. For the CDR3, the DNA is TGTGCCAGCTCACCAAGCTCAGGGGACTCTAATTCACCCCTCCACTTT.

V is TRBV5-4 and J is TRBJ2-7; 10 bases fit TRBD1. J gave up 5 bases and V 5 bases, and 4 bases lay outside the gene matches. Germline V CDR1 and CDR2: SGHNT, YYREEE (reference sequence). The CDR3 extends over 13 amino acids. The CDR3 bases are TGTGCCAGCAGTTTGACAGGGGGCGACGAGCAGTACGTC. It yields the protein CASSLTGGDEQYV.

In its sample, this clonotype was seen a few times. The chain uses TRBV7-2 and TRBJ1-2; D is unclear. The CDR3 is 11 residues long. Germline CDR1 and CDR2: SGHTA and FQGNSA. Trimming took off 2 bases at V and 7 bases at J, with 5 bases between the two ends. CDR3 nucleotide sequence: TGTGCCAGCAGCTTACCCGGTGGCTACACCTTC. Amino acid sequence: CASSLPGGYTF.

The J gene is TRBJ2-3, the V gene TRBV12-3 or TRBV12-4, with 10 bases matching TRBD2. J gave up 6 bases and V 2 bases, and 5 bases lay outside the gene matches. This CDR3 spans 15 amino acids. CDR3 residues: CASSLIAGGGDTQYF. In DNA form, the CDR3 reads TGTGCCAGCAGTTTAATAGCGGGGGGCGGGGATACGCAGTATTTT.